Presented here are 28 T cell receptor beta chains from one specimen sequenced in a study of regulatory T cells in long-lasting Graves disease. This sample's time point: persistent/refractory GD, antithyroid drugs over 5 years with positive TRAb. The TCR library was prepared using RNA isolated from PBMCs. Construction of TCR beta libraries relied on iRepertoire HTBI primers and on Arm-PCR targeting CDR3 regions. One entry per CDR3 protein, called by TCRdb with MiXCR from the multiplex PCR reads. The sample lists 300,000 to 350,000 distinct CDR3 sequences, roughly 21% occurring once. Here the sequenced sample was peripheral blood mononuclear cells (PBMCs), taken when the disease was refractory, from a patient treated with antithyroid drugs. All receptors come from a female donor with Graves disease.

This clonotype was found a few times. The chain carries TRBV3-1 and TRBJ2-2, with 8 positions matching TRBD2. With 2 bases clipped from V and 3 bases from J, the junction kept 5 bases outside the gene matches. This CDR3 comprises 16 residues. Per the germline V gene, CDR1 is LGHDT and CDR2 is YNNKEL (reference sequence). This CDR3 reads CASSQSERGYTGELFF. In DNA, the CDR3 is TGTGCCAGCAGCCAATCAGAGCGGGGGTACACCGGGGAGCTGTTTTTT. Drawing the rest from reference TRBV3-1 and TRBJ2-2, the complete variable domain is DTAVSQTPKYLVTQMGNDKSIKCEQNLGHDTMYWYKQDSKKFLKIMFSYNNKELIINETVPNRFSPKSPDKAHLNLHINSLELGDSAVYFCASSQSERGYTGELFFGEGSRLTVL.

The gene calls are TRBV3-1 and TRBJ1-3; tentatively, D is TRBD1 (6 bases). Trimming left V 0 bases short and J 4 bases short, with 10 bases between. The CDR3 has 15 amino acids. Germline values: CDR1 LGHDT, CDR2 YNNKEL (reference sequence). In nucleotides, the CDR3 is TGTGCCAGCAGCCAAGACGGGGGGGCCGGAAACACCATATATTTT. Translation: CASSQDGGAGNTIYF. The full variable domain, completed using reference TRBV3-1 and TRBJ1-3, is DTAVSQTPKYLVTQMGNDKSIKCEQNLGHDTMYWYKQDSKKFLKIMFSYNNKELIINETVPNRFSPKSPDKAHLNLHINSLELGDSAVYFCASSQDGGAGNTIYFGEGSWLTVV.

The chain links TRBV5-5 to TRBJ2-6; D is ambiguous. The CDR3 contains 18 residues. The germline gives CDR1 SGHKS, CDR2 YYEKEE (reference sequence). Trimming stripped 0 bases from V and 1 base from J, with 14 bases between. Here the CDR3 DNA reads TGTGCCAGCAGCTTGGCCGGGCTCATTAGATCTGGGGCCAACGTCCTGACTTTC. This translates into CASSLAGLIRSGANVLTF.

This chain uses TRBV29-1 with TRBJ2-2; TRBD1 aligns across 11 bases. In germline, CDR1 is SQVTM, CDR2 ANQGSEA. The CDR3 extends over 14 amino acids. V lost 8 bases, J lost 4 bases, and 6 bases stayed unmatched. The CDR3 protein is CSFGTGGFTGELFF. In DNA form, the CDR3 reads TGCAGCTTTGGGACAGGGGGTTTCACCGGGGAGCTGTTTTTT.

This clonotype was detected many times. The J gene is TRBJ1-1, the V gene TRBV18; 7 nucleotides line up with TRBD1. Germline-derived CDR1 and CDR2 are KGHSH and LQKENI. After removal of 7 bases from V and 6 bases from J, the junction contained 8 bases not matched to a gene. The CDR3 spans 13 residues. The DNA of the CDR3 is TGTGCCAGCTTAGGCAGGGGGATGGCTGAAGCTTTCTTT. This translates into CASLGRGMAEAFF.

V is TRBV7-9 and J is TRBJ2-5; D is ambiguous. The CDR3 loop spans 13 amino acids. V was trimmed by 5 bases and J by 5 bases, leaving 12 bases between them. In germline, CDR1 is SEHNR, CDR2 FQNEAQ (reference sequence). CDR3 DNA sequence: TGTGCCAGCAGCCCCTCAAGGGTGGAGACCCAGTACTTC. It translates to CASSPSRVETQYF.

This clonotype has only a few counts. This sequence joins TRBV20-1 and TRBJ2-7; a possible D gene is TRBD2 (5 bases). The CDR3 sequence is 15 residues long. The V end lost 0 bases, the J end lost 2 bases, and 14 bases lay between the germline ends. Germline CDR1 is DFQATT and CDR2 is SNEGSKA (reference sequence). CDR3 in amino acids: CSARDRSGMTYEQYF. In DNA, the CDR3 is TGCAGTGCTAGAGATCGATCCGGGATGACCTACGAGCAGTACTTC.

The chain joins TRBV7-2 to TRBJ1-6; TRBD1 is a possible D gene (6 bases). Germline V gives CDR1 SGHTA, CDR2 FQGNSA. Deletions cut 1 base from V and 9 bases from J, with 13 bases between. The CDR3 covers 15 residues. CDR3 sequence (DNA): TGTGCCAGCAGCTTAGAGGGAGGGGGGAGTTCACCCCTCCACTTT. It is translated as CASSLEGGGSSPLHF.

The sample holds many counts of this clonotype. V is TRBV27 and J is TRBJ2-5; D is undetermined. CDR3 length: 13 amino acids. CDR1 and CDR2 from the germline V gene are MNHEY and SMNVEV (reference sequence). CDR3 nucleotides: TGTGCTAGTAGGAGCGCAAATCAAGAGACCCAGTACTTC. Encoded protein: CASRSANQETQYF.

This clonotype was detected ten times or more. The chain is built from TRBV6-1 and TRBJ1-2; maybe TRBD1 (6 bases). Germline CDR1 is MNHNS and CDR2 is SASEGT. V dropped 4 bases and J dropped 4 bases, with 13 bases sitting between them. CDR3 length: 14 amino acids. Written as DNA, the CDR3 is TGTGCCAGCAGTGGCCCATCAGGGGCCTATGGCTACACCTTC. This encodes CASSGPSGAYGYTF.

This clonotype was detected only once. Sequence at one end of the junction differs from germline and may be a read error. The chain has TRBV3-1 and TRBJ2-7; D is possibly TRBD1 or TRBD2 (5 bases each). Germline V gives CDR1 LGHDT, CDR2 YNNKEL (reference sequence). This CDR3 has 15 amino acids. The CDR3 is CTSSQVVVGRDEQYF. In nucleotides, the CDR3 is TGTACCAGCAGCCAAGTCGTCGTGGGGCGGGACGAGCAGTACTTC.

In its sample, this clonotype was seen a few times. The rearrangement joins TRBV20-1 to TRBJ2-7; 8 nucleotides agree with TRBD1. V shed 6 bases, J shed 5 bases, and the junction held 21 bases outside the gene matches. CDR1 is DFQATT, CDR2 SNEGSKA, per germline (reference sequence). The CDR3 has 17 residues. CDR3 amino acids: CSAPGSRGRGRFNEQYF. For the CDR3, the DNA is TGCAGTGCCCCGGGTAGTCGAGGCAGGGGGCGCTTCAACGAGCAGTACTTC.

This clonotype was seen more than once but under ten times. Being one base from a much bigger clone, this may be a read error. The rearrangement uses TRBV6-1 and TRBJ1-2; D is possibly TRBD1 (5 bases). The CDR3 length is 12 residues. Germline V CDR1 and CDR2: MNHNS, SASEGT. With 8 bases removed from V and 1 base from J, the gap between germline ends came to 8 bases. CDR3 in amino acids: CASSTVNYGYTF. CDR3 nucleotide sequence: TGTGCCAGCTCGACAGTTAACTATGGCTACACCTTC.

This clonotype was observed a few times. The V call is TRBV12-3 or TRBV12-4, the J call TRBJ2-5, with 9 nucleotides matching TRBD1. The trim removed 0 bases at V and 0 bases at J, leaving 2 bases unmatched. The length of the CDR3 is 16 residues. CDR3: CASSLAGQGYQETQYF. In DNA form, the CDR3 reads TGTGCCAGCAGTTTAGCGGGACAGGGCTACCAAGAGACCCAGTACTTC.

The genes are TRBV5-6 and TRBJ1-2; D is possibly TRBD1 (6 bases). Trimming shortened V by 0 bases and J by 8 bases, and 8 bases separated the two germline ends. The CDR3 totals 12 residues. CDR1 SGHDT and CDR2 YYEEEE come from the germline V gene. CDR3 loop: CASSLGQEGYTF. The CDR3 coding sequence is TGTGCCAGCAGCTTGGGACAGGAAGGCTACACCTTC.

This clonotype was seen many times. The rearrangement links TRBV6-5 to TRBJ1-1; D might be TRBD1 (6 bases). V was shortened by 6 bases and J by 2 bases, with 19 bases between the two germline ends. Germline V CDR1 and CDR2: MNHEY, SVGAGI. CDR3 size: 16 residues. The chain's CDR3 is CASSYRTDEPNTEAFF. CDR3 bases: TGTGCCAGCAGCTACCGGACAGACGAACCAAACACTGAAGCTTTCTTT.

This clonotype was recorded at least ten times. The chain joins TRBV7-9 to TRBJ2-5; maybe TRBD1 (6 bases). V was shortened by 4 bases and J by 1 base, with 13 bases between the two germline ends. In germline, CDR1 is SEHNR, CDR2 FQNEAQ (reference sequence). This CDR3 region has 15 residues. The CDR3 loop is CASSSLGTPQETQYF. The CDR3 region has the DNA TGTGCCAGCAGCTCCCTCGGGACACCCCAAGAGACCCAGTACTTC.

The count of this clonotype is one. The rearrangement uses TRBV12-3 or TRBV12-4 and TRBJ2-3; D not resolved. V lost 6 bases and J lost 3, with 13 bases in between. The CDR3 length is 14 residues. DNA of the CDR3: TGTGCCAGCAGGAACGGACGGGCGACAGATACGCAGTATTTT. It yields the protein CASRNGRATDTQYF.

This rearrangement joins TRBV7-8 to TRBJ2-1, with 10 bases matching TRBD2. Germline assignment: CDR1 SGHVS and CDR2 FQNEAQ. Losses at the gene ends were 3 bases for V and 6 bases for J; bases not matched to a gene: 14. The CDR3 has 18 amino acids. CDR3 nucleotides: TGTGCCAGCAGCTTGGGCCTAGCGGGGGTAGCGGTTCGCAATGAGCAGTTCTTC. This codes for CASSLGLAGVAVRNEQFF. The full variable domain, rest sourced from reference TRBV7-8 and TRBJ2-1, is GAGVSQSPRYKVAKRGQDVALRCDPISGHVSLFWYQQALGQGPEFLTYFQNEAQLDKSGLPSDRFFAERPEGSVSTLKIQRTQQEDSAVYLCASSLGLAGVAVRNEQFFGPGTRLTVL.

This clonotype came up many times. The chain couples TRBV6-1 to TRBJ1-1; D uncertain. Germline V gene data show CDR1 as MNHNS and CDR2 as SASEGT. Between the trimmed V and J ends, which lost 0 bases and 1 base, there was a span of 12 bases. The CDR3 is made up of 16 amino acids. The CDR3 DNA follows: TGTGCCAGCAGTGAAGCGCTTCGACTGCGGAACACTGAAGCTTTCTTT. This gives the protein CASSEALRLRNTEAFF.

The chain couples TRBV18 to TRBJ1-5; D gene uncertain. V lost 2 bases and J lost 5, with 7 bases in between. The CDR3 is 13 amino acids. Germline V gene sequence: CDR1 KGHSH, CDR2 LQKENI. In DNA, the CDR3 is TGTGCCAGCTCACCAGGACTCGATCAGCCCCAGCATTTT. Translated, it gives CASSPGLDQPQHF.

This clonotype has ten or more counts. The chain has TRBV12-5 and TRBJ2-1; 14 nucleotides match TRBD2. In germline, CDR1 is LGHNT, CDR2 FRNRAP. The CDR3 loop spans 17 amino acids. V dropped 5 bases and J dropped 5; count of bases not matched to a gene: 8. CDR3 nucleotide sequence: TGTGCTAGTGGTCCCGGGACTAGCGGGAGAAGGAACAATGAGCAGTTCTTC. This gives the protein CASGPGTSGRRNNEQFF. Full variable domain (outside the CDR3, taken from reference TRBV12-5 and TRBJ2-1): DARVTQTPRHKVTEMGQEVTMRCQPILGHNTVFWYRQTMMQGLELLAYFRNRAPLDDSGMPKDRFSAEMPDATLATLKIQPSEPRDSAVYFCASGPGTSGRRNNEQFFGPGTRLTVL.

This clonotype showed up many times. The chain joins TRBV7-3 to TRBJ2-4; TRBD2 matches 10 bases. Germline CDR1 and CDR2: SGHTA and FQGTGA. This CDR3 has 19 residues. J gave up 0 bases and V 5 bases, and 13 bases lay outside the gene matches. CDR3 in amino acids: CASSHPLAGPRLAKNIQYF. CDR3 DNA sequence: TGTGCCAGCAGCCACCCACTAGCGGGGCCTCGACTAGCCAAAAACATTCAGTACTTC.

This clonotype occurred many times. J is TRBJ2-7 and V is TRBV28; D not certain. Trimming pared 6 bases from V and 0 bases from J, leaving 6 bases between. This CDR3 spans 12 amino acids. Looked up from germline, CDR1 is MDHEN and CDR2 is SYDVKM. The CDR3 loop reads CASSSRSYEQYF. CDR3 DNA sequence: TGTGCCAGCAGCTCCCGCTCCTACGAGCAGTACTTC.

This clonotype was counted at least ten times. The chain uses TRBV18 and TRBJ1-4; maybe TRBD1 (5 bases). This CDR3 has 19 amino acids. V lost 0 bases to trimming and J lost 1 base, with 18 bases between them. CDR1 is KGHSH and CDR2 is LQKENI in the germline V gene. In nucleotides, the CDR3 is TGTGCCAGCTCACCACCTGAGGGCACAGGAGATTTAACTAATGAAAAACTGTTTTTT. Its protein product is CASSPPEGTGDLTNEKLFF.

This clonotype was found many times. J is TRBJ1-5 and V is TRBV19, with TRBD1 matching over 7 bases. This CDR3 contains 15 residues. Losses at the gene ends were 10 bases for V and 4 bases for J; bases not matched to a gene: 13. In germline, CDR1 is LNHDA, CDR2 SQIVND (reference sequence). The CDR3 spells CATHQGGRRNQPQHF. The CDR3 DNA follows: TGTGCCACCCACCAGGGGGGGCGTCGGAATCAGCCCCAGCATTTT.

The DNA of the CDR3 is TGCGCCAGCAGTTCTAACAGGGGAGGGAATTCACCCCTCCACTTT. Protein sequence: CASSSNRGGNSPLHF. This chain connects TRBV10-2 to TRBJ1-6, with 7 bases identical to TRBD1. J was trimmed by 7 bases and V by 5 bases; bases with no gene match: 8. CDR1 is WSHSY and CDR2 is SAAADI in the germline V gene. The CDR3 extends over 15 amino acids.

The rearrangement links TRBV7-9 to TRBJ2-2; maybe TRBD1 (6 bases). This CDR3 contains 14 residues. CDR1 and CDR2 from the germline V gene are SEHNR and FQNEAQ (reference sequence). Trimming took 5 bases from V and 6 from J, leaving 13 bases between them. In DNA, the CDR3 is TGTGCCAGCAGCGACAAACAGGGAGCCGGGGAGCTGTTTTTT. This translates into CASSDKQGAGELFF.